A single sample gave rise to the 6 T cell receptor beta chains below, sequenced in a study of monozygotic twins with inflammatory bowel disease. TCRdb derives one entry per CDR3 protein from the 5' RACE reads, leaving out DNA. The sample has 400,000 to 500,000 distinct CDR3 sequences. Material for sequencing was blood. The receptors originated from a human donor with ulcerative colitis or Crohn's disease, or a healthy co-twin of an affected twin (not recorded which).

The chain links TRBV5-1 to TRBJ2-1; absent DNA, TCRdb's TRBD2 call cannot be checked. Germline V gene data show CDR1 as SGHRS and CDR2 as YFSETQ. CDR3 size: 14 residues. The CDR3 spells CASSLEVHGGAWFF.

J is TRBJ1-2 and V is TRBV20-1. Germline assignment: CDR1 DFQATT and CDR2 SNEGSKA (reference sequence). The length of the CDR3 is 15 residues. The CDR3 here is CSASSWEIAHYGYTF.

The chain employs TRBV20-1 and TRBJ2-3; absent DNA, TCRdb's TRBD1 call cannot be checked. CDR1 and CDR2 (germline): DFQATT, SNEGSKA (reference sequence). This CDR3 is 13 amino acids long. This chain's CDR3 is CSARAQGGDTQYF.

The V and J genes are TRBV20-1 and TRBJ2-1; absent DNA, TCRdb's TRBD1 call cannot be checked. Germline V gives CDR1 DFQATT, CDR2 SNEGSKA (reference sequence). The CDR3 consists of 15 residues. The CDR3: CSARDLGERYNEQFF.

The rearrangement joins TRBV7-2 to TRBJ2-7; lacking DNA, the TRBD1 call made by TCRdb goes unchecked. The CDR3 covers 14 residues. Germline V gene data show CDR1 as SGHTA and CDR2 as FQGNSA. This CDR3 reads CASSPPGQAVEQYF.

This chain uses TRBV2 with TRBJ1-3; TCRdb returns TRBD1, unconfirmable since there is no DNA. The CDR3 loop spans 12 amino acids. Germline loops: CDR1 SNHLY, CDR2 FYNNEI. This chain's CDR3 is CASSAPTGTIYF. The full variable domain, with the rest looked up from reference TRBV2 and TRBJ1-3, is EPEVTQTPSHQVTQMGQEVILRCVPISNHLYFYWYRQILGQKVEFLVSFYNNEISEKSEIFDDQFSVERPDGSNFTLKIRSTKLEDSAMYFCASSAPTGTIYFGEGSWLTVV.